The rows below give T cell receptor beta chains drawn from one sample of a study of blood T cell repertoires in COVID-19. The protocol was immunoSEQ multiplex PCR, while the TCRdb copy is restricted to in-frame clones and leaves out a portion. The sample lists tens of thousands of clones, 87% seen once, with 1.1% in the top ten. Sequenced: peripheral blood. All receptors derive from a human donor in a cohort sampled during active COVID-19. Each CDR3 is given with its conserved first and last residue. Each record gives: J gene, D gene, clone size, V gene, CDR3 protein, CDR3 DNA. D genes are given only for firm matches. Where a row states a size, it is once, few, many or the class of an expanded clone; other rows omit it.

j_call: TRBJ2-1; d_call: -; clone_size: -; v_call: TRBV27; cdr3_aa: CASSPPSGPPGNEQFF; cdr3_nt: TGTGCCAGCAGTCCCCCGAGCGGGCCTCCTGGCAATGAGCAGTTCTTC
j_call: TRBJ2-3; d_call: TRBD2; clone_size: -; v_call: TRBV3-1/TRBV3-2; cdr3_aa: CASSRTSGSIGTDTQYF; cdr3_nt: TGTGCCAGCAGCCGGACTAGCGGGAGTATTGGTACAGATACGCAGTATTTT
j_call: TRBJ2-7; d_call: TRBD1; clone_size: -; v_call: TRBV7-2; cdr3_aa: CASSLMGQGSYEQYF; cdr3_nt: TGTGCCAGCAGCTTAATGGGACAGGGTTCCTACGAGCAGTACTTC
j_call: TRBJ2-1; d_call: TRBD2; clone_size: -; v_call: TRBV27; cdr3_aa: CASLHRLAHSSYNEQFF; cdr3_nt: TGTGCCAGCCTTCATCGACTAGCGCACAGCTCCTACAATGAGCAGTTCTTC
j_call: TRBJ2-7; d_call: TRBD1; clone_size: -; v_call: TRBV29-1; cdr3_aa: CSVALRRDRGSYEQYF; cdr3_nt: TGCAGCGTCGCCCTACGCCGGGACAGGGGGTCCTACGAGCAGTACTTC
j_call: TRBJ1-2; d_call: -; clone_size: once; v_call: TRBV6-1; cdr3_aa: CASSEENRIGYTF; cdr3_nt: TGTGCCAGCAGTGAAGAGAACAGGATAGGCTACACCTTC
j_call: TRBJ1-5; d_call: -; clone_size: -; v_call: TRBV2; cdr3_aa: CASRDSNSNQPQHF; cdr3_nt: TGTGCCAGCCGGGACTCTAATAGCAATCAGCCCCAGCATTTT
j_call: TRBJ1-4; d_call: -; clone_size: -; v_call: TRBV2; cdr3_aa: CASSPPGEATNEKLFF; cdr3_nt: TGTGCCAGCAGCCCGCCAGGGGAAGCAACTAATGAAAAACTGTTTTTT
j_call: TRBJ1-5; d_call: -; clone_size: -; v_call: TRBV28; cdr3_aa: CASTGSGNQPQHF; cdr3_nt: TGTGCCAGCACGGGCTCGGGGAATCAGCCCCAGCATTTT
j_call: TRBJ2-5; d_call: -; clone_size: -; v_call: TRBV5-1; cdr3_aa: CASSLNAVGETQYF; cdr3_nt: TGCGCCAGCAGCTTGAACGCAGTCGGGGAGACCCAGTACTTC
j_call: TRBJ2-3; d_call: -; clone_size: once; v_call: TRBV30; cdr3_aa: CAWSDKAGGDTQYF; cdr3_nt: TGTGCCTGGAGTGATAAGGCCGGGGGAGATACGCAGTATTTT
j_call: TRBJ1-1; d_call: -; clone_size: -; v_call: TRBV7-8; cdr3_aa: CASSLTDRTMNTEAFF; cdr3_nt: TGTGCCAGCAGCTTGACGGACAGAACGATGAACACTGAAGCTTTCTTT
j_call: TRBJ2-7; d_call: TRBD1; clone_size: -; v_call: TRBV27; cdr3_aa: CASRDRGRGGEQYF; cdr3_nt: TGTGCCAGCAGGGACAGGGGCCGTGGGGGGGAGCAGTACTTC
j_call: TRBJ2-5; d_call: TRBD2; clone_size: -; v_call: TRBV28; cdr3_aa: CASSLLPSGKQTQYF; cdr3_nt: TGTGCCAGCAGTTTACTTCCTAGCGGGAAACAGACCCAGTACTTC
j_call: TRBJ1-2; d_call: TRBD1; clone_size: -; v_call: TRBV7-6; cdr3_aa: CASSSGQGSDGYTF; cdr3_nt: TGTGCCAGCAGCTCGGGACAGGGAAGCGATGGCTACACCTTC
j_call: TRBJ1-4; d_call: -; clone_size: -; v_call: TRBV28; cdr3_aa: CASSRPTATNEKLFF; cdr3_nt: TGTGCCAGCAGTCGCCCGACAGCAACTAATGAAAAACTGTTTTTT
j_call: TRBJ2-7; d_call: TRBD1; clone_size: -; v_call: TRBV30; cdr3_aa: CAWFRGRNQYEQYF; cdr3_nt: TGTGCCTGGTTCAGGGGGCGCAACCAGTACGAGCAGTACTTC
j_call: TRBJ2-2; d_call: TRBD1; clone_size: -; v_call: TRBV11-2; cdr3_aa: CASSFTGGGTGELFF; cdr3_nt: TGTGCCAGCAGCTTTACAGGGGGCGGCACCGGGGAGCTGTTTTTT
j_call: TRBJ2-1; d_call: TRBD2; clone_size: -; v_call: TRBV4-1; cdr3_aa: CASSQDTPTSGTFYNEQFF; cdr3_nt: TGCGCCAGCAGCCAAGATACCCCGACTAGCGGGACCTTCTACAATGAGCAGTTCTTC
j_call: TRBJ1-6; d_call: -; clone_size: -; v_call: TRBV28; cdr3_aa: CASSPGGYTGDNSPLHF; cdr3_nt: TGTGCCAGCAGTCCCGGTGGTTACACCGGGGATAATTCACCCCTCCACTTT
j_call: TRBJ2-2; d_call: -; clone_size: -; v_call: TRBV29-1; cdr3_aa: CSVAPGAFNTGELFF; cdr3_nt: TGCAGCGTTGCTCCAGGGGCCTTCAACACCGGGGAGCTGTTTTTT
j_call: TRBJ2-1; d_call: TRBD1; clone_size: -; v_call: TRBV24-1; cdr3_aa: CATGGTGNNEQFF; cdr3_nt: TGTGCCACCGGAGGGACAGGGAACAATGAGCAGTTCTTC
j_call: TRBJ2-5; d_call: -; clone_size: -; v_call: TRBV12-3/TRBV12-4; cdr3_aa: CASTPSGGETQYF; cdr3_nt: TGTGCCAGCACTCCGAGCGGTGGAGAGACCCAGTACTTC
j_call: TRBJ1-6; d_call: -; clone_size: -; v_call: TRBV7-3; cdr3_aa: CASSSIPGHSPLHF; cdr3_nt: TGTGCCAGCAGCTCCATCCCAGGGCACTCACCCCTCCACTTT
j_call: TRBJ2-1; d_call: -; clone_size: -; v_call: TRBV11-2; cdr3_aa: CASSLAQLYNEQFF; cdr3_nt: TGTGCCAGCAGCTTAGCACAGCTCTACAATGAGCAGTTCTTC
j_call: TRBJ2-6; d_call: -; clone_size: -; v_call: TRBV28; cdr3_aa: CASSLLPSGANVLTF; cdr3_nt: TGTGCCAGCAGTCTTCTACCGTCTGGGGCCAACGTCCTGACTTTC
j_call: TRBJ2-2; d_call: TRBD2; clone_size: -; v_call: TRBV3-1/TRBV3-2; cdr3_aa: CASSHVGGRAGNTGELFF; cdr3_nt: TGTGCCAGCAGCCATGTGGGCGGGAGGGCCGGTAACACCGGGGAGCTGTTTTTT
j_call: TRBJ2-1; d_call: TRBD2; clone_size: -; v_call: TRBV7-9; cdr3_aa: CASSSSGSNEQFF; cdr3_nt: TGTGCCAGCAGCTCGAGCGGGAGCAATGAGCAGTTCTTC
j_call: TRBJ1-1; d_call: TRBD1; clone_size: -; v_call: TRBV24-1; cdr3_aa: CATSDVDREGAFF; cdr3_nt: TGTGCCACCAGTGATGTGGACAGGGAGGGAGCTTTCTTT
j_call: TRBJ1-1; d_call: -; clone_size: -; v_call: TRBV6-5; cdr3_aa: CASIRDSLNTEAFF; cdr3_nt: TGTGCCAGCATCAGAGACAGCCTGAACACTGAAGCTTTCTTT
j_call: TRBJ2-1; d_call: TRBD2; clone_size: once; v_call: TRBV7-9; cdr3_aa: CASSLSGSSYNEQFF; cdr3_nt: TGTGCCAGCAGTCTCAGCGGGAGCTCCTACAATGAGCAGTTCTTC
j_call: TRBJ2-3; d_call: -; clone_size: -; v_call: TRBV19; cdr3_aa: CASSKQGGGTDTQYF; cdr3_nt: TGTGCCAGTAGTAAACAGGGTGGCGGCACAGATACGCAGTATTTT
j_call: TRBJ1-1; d_call: -; clone_size: -; v_call: TRBV5-8; cdr3_aa: CASSLEGGVSTEAFF; cdr3_nt: TGTGCCAGCAGCTTGGAAGGGGGGGTAAGCACTGAAGCTTTCTTT
j_call: TRBJ1-5; d_call: TRBD1; clone_size: -; v_call: TRBV28; cdr3_aa: CASSSDRGAGQPQHF; cdr3_nt: TGTGCCAGCAGTTCGGACAGGGGAGCGGGTCAGCCCCAGCATTTT
j_call: TRBJ1-1; d_call: -; clone_size: -; v_call: TRBV7-2; cdr3_aa: CASSLNYLTEAFF; cdr3_nt: TGTGCCAGCAGCTTAAATTACCTAACTGAAGCTTTCTTT
j_call: TRBJ2-7; d_call: TRBD1; clone_size: -; v_call: TRBV30; cdr3_aa: CACRPGQGSYEQYF; cdr3_nt: TGTGCCTGCCGCCCGGGACAGGGCTCCTACGAGCAGTACTTC
j_call: TRBJ2-1; d_call: TRBD2; clone_size: -; v_call: TRBV28; cdr3_aa: CASDSRTSGHNEQFF; cdr3_nt: TGTGCCAGCGACTCCCGGACTAGCGGCCACAATGAGCAGTTCTTC
j_call: TRBJ1-4; d_call: -; clone_size: -; v_call: TRBV21-1; cdr3_aa: CASSMRALANEKLFF; cdr3_nt: TGTGCCAGCAGCATGAGGGCTCTAGCTAATGAAAAACTGTTTTTT
j_call: TRBJ2-5; d_call: -; clone_size: -; v_call: TRBV11-2; cdr3_aa: CASSPGWQSETQYF; cdr3_nt: TGTGCCAGCAGTCCGGGGTGGCAGTCAGAGACCCAGTACTTC
j_call: TRBJ1-1; d_call: -; clone_size: few; v_call: TRBV28; cdr3_aa: CASSLRGSGRTEAFF; cdr3_nt: TGTGCCAGCAGTTTACGGGGGAGTGGACGCACTGAAGCTTTCTTT
j_call: TRBJ2-7; d_call: -; clone_size: -; v_call: TRBV5-1; cdr3_aa: CASSPAGLAQTYEQYF; cdr3_nt: TGCGCCAGCAGTCCGGCGGGGCTAGCGCAGACCTACGAGCAGTACTTC
j_call: TRBJ1-5; d_call: TRBD1; clone_size: -; v_call: TRBV6-1; cdr3_aa: CASSDRGQPQHF; cdr3_nt: TGTGCCAGCAGTGACAGGGGGCAGCCCCAGCATTTT
j_call: TRBJ2-6; d_call: TRBD2; clone_size: -; v_call: TRBV5-4; cdr3_aa: CASSNRLAGGRSGANVLTF; cdr3_nt: TGTGCCAGCAGCAATAGACTAGCGGGAGGAAGGTCTGGGGCCAACGTCCTGACTTTC